This T cell receptor beta chain was retrieved from a study of cytomegalovirus exposure and HLA in healthy donors. General study results and limits: Analyzed later, association rates of TCRs varied across HLA loci, with DRB1 most and HLA-C fewest. Cytomegalovirus status was reportedly diagnosed by the classifier with high sensitivity and specificity. Analysis performed later found 16,951 TCR beta sequences associated with HLA alleles at 0.05 false discovery rate.

Trimming removed 5 bases from V and 1 base from J; junction bases left unmatched: 15. CDR1 LNHDA and CDR2 SQIVND come from the germline V gene (reference sequence). CDR3 length: 19 residues. Samples came from healthy bone marrow donors. With 60 Vbeta and 13 Jbeta primers, the PCR was carried out. Sequenced by immunoSEQ multiplex PCR; TCRdb stores in-frame clones only, minus some. The table has around 300,000 clones, just over 70% seen once. Turning to this clone: What it recognizes is unknown.

What was sequenced was PBMCs. The receptor's source is a female donor in good health and CMV-seronegative. V usage is TRBV19 and J usage is TRBJ2-2, with 8 bases lining up with TRBD2. DNA of the CDR3: TGTGCCAGTAGTTCCTCCGGTTTTGGTCTAGCGGGGAACACCGGGGAGCTGTTTTTT. Translating gives CASSSSGFGLAGNTGELFF.